This is a list of T cell receptor beta chains from one sample in a study of cytomegalovirus exposure and HLA in healthy donors. Sequenced by immunoSEQ multiplex PCR; TCRdb stores in-frame clones only, minus some. The sample contains under 150,000 clones, 85% to 90% of which appear only once. Sequenced material: PBMCs. These receptors originate from a man between 18 and 29 years old in good health and CMV-seropositive. Both conserved end residues are part of each CDR3. The order of the fields is J gene, clone size, D gene, V gene, CDR3 DNA, CDR3 protein. A D gene is named only where the DNA matches it firmly. Clone size is stated in some rows and not others, as once, few, many or a class when expanded.

J: TRBJ2-1
size: NA
D: TRBD2
V: TRBV27
DNA: TGTGCCAGCAGAGTAGCGGGAGGGCCCGATGAGCAGTTCTTC
CDR3: CASRVAGGPDEQFF

J: TRBJ2-7
size: NA
D: TRBD2
V: TRBV6-1
DNA: TGTGCCAGCCGAAGCGGGACTAGGCAATACGAGCAGTACTTC
CDR3: CASRSGTRQYEQYF

J: TRBJ2-7
size: NA
D: TRBD1
V: TRBV7-3
DNA: TGTGCCAGCAGCTTGGGGACAGGGGTCGTCTACGAGCAGTACTTC
CDR3: CASSLGTGVVYEQYF

J: TRBJ1-2
size: NA
D: NA
V: TRBV4-2
DNA: TGTGCCAGCAGCCAAGATACGGGTGGCTACACCTTC
CDR3: CASSQDTGGYTF

J: TRBJ2-5
size: NA
D: NA
V: TRBV7-8
DNA: TGTGCCAGCAGCCTCCGAGGGGGTGGAGAGACCCAGTACTTC
CDR3: CASSLRGGGETQYF

J: TRBJ2-7
size: NA
D: NA
V: TRBV21-1
DNA: TGTGCCAGCAGCATAACGGACAGGGCGGTAAACTACGAGCAGTACTTC
CDR3: CASSITDRAVNYEQYF

J: TRBJ2-7
size: NA
D: NA
V: TRBV5-1
DNA: TGCGCCAGCAGCTTAGCAGGGGCAATGGAGCAGTACTTC
CDR3: CASSLAGAMEQYF

J: TRBJ2-1
size: NA
D: TRBD2
V: TRBV10-2
DNA: TGCGCCAGCAGTACCGGACTAGCGGGAGGGGCAAATGAGCAGTTCTTC
CDR3: CASSTGLAGGANEQFF

J: TRBJ1-1
size: NA
D: NA
V: TRBV6-5
DNA: TGTGCCAGCAGTTACTCGAGGCCAGCGGACACTGAAGCTTTCTTT
CDR3: CASSYSRPADTEAFF

J: TRBJ1-5
size: NA
D: NA
V: TRBV18
DNA: TGTGCCAGCTCGCTGGAGACAGGAGCCGACCCCGGGCTGCCCCAGCATTTT
CDR3: CASSLETGADPGLPQHF

J: TRBJ2-7
size: NA
D: TRBD2
V: TRBV4-1
DNA: TGCGCCAGCAGCCAAGATAGGACTAGCGGGATCTACGAGCAGTACTTC
CDR3: CASSQDRTSGIYEQYF

J: TRBJ2-2
size: NA
D: NA
V: TRBV9
DNA: TGTGCCAGCAGCGTAGCGGGTGGGACCGGGGAGCTGTTTTTT
CDR3: CASSVAGGTGELFF

J: TRBJ2-7
size: NA
D: NA
V: TRBV6-5
DNA: TGTGCCAGCAGTACCGACGGGGGATACGAGCAGTACTTC
CDR3: CASSTDGGYEQYF

J: TRBJ1-6
size: NA
D: NA
V: TRBV5-6
DNA: TGTGCCAGCAGCCGCGGAGGGAGTACCTATAATTCACCCCTCCACTTT
CDR3: CASSRGGSTYNSPLHF

J: TRBJ2-1
size: NA
D: NA
V: TRBV5-1
DNA: TGCGCCAGCGGTGTCGGGAGCTCCTACAATGAGCAGTTCTTC
CDR3: CASGVGSSYNEQFF

J: TRBJ1-1
size: NA
D: NA
V: TRBV29-1
DNA: TGCAGCGTGGGGGGGGGAACTGAAGCTTTCTTT
CDR3: CSVGGGTEAFF

J: TRBJ2-7
size: NA
D: NA
V: TRBV5-1
DNA: TGCGCCAGCAGGGACAGTTCCTACGAGCAGTACTTC
CDR3: CASRDSSYEQYF

J: TRBJ2-3
size: NA
D: NA
V: TRBV6-1
DNA: TGTGCCAGCAGTGCCTCCCCAGGGGATGGGACAGATACGCAGTATTTT
CDR3: CASSASPGDGTDTQYF

J: TRBJ2-1
size: NA
D: TRBD2
V: TRBV9
DNA: TGTGCCAGCAGCGTAGAAGGCGGGAGGGGCGATGAGCAGTTCTTC
CDR3: CASSVEGGRGDEQFF

J: TRBJ2-7
size: NA
D: NA
V: TRBV6-5
DNA: TGTGCCAGCAGTTACTCCCGGACTGAAACCTACGAGCAGTACTTC
CDR3: CASSYSRTETYEQYF

J: TRBJ2-3
size: NA
D: TRBD1
V: TRBV5-1
DNA: TGCGCCAGCAGCTCCCAGGGGGCAGATACGCAGTATTTT
CDR3: CASSSQGADTQYF

J: TRBJ2-1
size: NA
D: NA
V: TRBV11-3
DNA: TGTGCCAGCTCCGGCGCGGGTGAGCAGTTCTTC
CDR3: CASSGAGEQFF

J: TRBJ1-1
size: NA
D: NA
V: TRBV7-3
DNA: TGTGCCAGCAGCTTAAACACCAACACTGAAGCTTTCTTT
CDR3: CASSLNTNTEAFF

J: TRBJ1-1
size: NA
D: NA
V: TRBV14
DNA: TGTGCCAGCAGCCAAGATGGGGAGGGAATGAACACTGAAGCTTTCTTT
CDR3: CASSQDGEGMNTEAFF

J: TRBJ2-1
size: NA
D: NA
V: TRBV29-1
DNA: TGCAGCGCCCGTTATGGGCTATTCTACAATGAGCAGTTCTTC
CDR3: CSARYGLFYNEQFF

J: TRBJ1-3
size: NA
D: TRBD1
V: TRBV2
DNA: TGTGCCAGCAGCGGACAGGGGTCTGGAAACACCATATATTTT
CDR3: CASSGQGSGNTIYF

J: TRBJ2-1
size: NA
D: TRBD2
V: TRBV19
DNA: TGTGCCAGTAGTATAACCGGGACTAGCGGGACAAATGAGCAGTTCTTC
CDR3: CASSITGTSGTNEQFF

J: TRBJ2-7
size: once
D: TRBD2
V: TRBV6-5
DNA: TGTGCCAGCAGTACTCTTAGCATGGGAGGGCGGCAGTACTTC
CDR3: CASSTLSMGGRQYF

J: TRBJ2-7
size: NA
D: TRBD2
V: TRBV7-6
DNA: TGTGCCAGCAGCTTAGCGAGTAGCGGGAGCTCCTACGAGCAGTACTTC
CDR3: CASSLASSGSSYEQYF

J: TRBJ1-1
size: NA
D: NA
V: TRBV27
DNA: TGTGCCAGCAGTAGGGGGGGACGCATGAACACTGAAGCTTTCTTT
CDR3: CASSRGGRMNTEAFF

J: TRBJ2-3
size: NA
D: NA
V: TRBV28
DNA: TGTGCCAGCAGTTTATACGCCAGTCGCACAGATACGCAGTATTTT
CDR3: CASSLYASRTDTQYF

J: TRBJ1-5
size: NA
D: NA
V: TRBV27
DNA: TGTGCCAGCAGTCCGTGGGGGGGGGTGCGGAGCAATCAGCCCCAGCATTTT
CDR3: CASSPWGGVRSNQPQHF

J: TRBJ2-2
size: NA
D: NA
V: TRBV7-9
DNA: TGTGCCAGCAGCTCGGGACAGAACACCGGGGAGCTGTTTTTT
CDR3: CASSSGQNTGELFF

J: TRBJ1-5
size: NA
D: NA
V: TRBV18
DNA: TGTGCCAGCTCAACTGCAGGTAGCAATCAGCCCCAGCATTTT
CDR3: CASSTAGSNQPQHF

J: TRBJ1-2
size: NA
D: NA
V: TRBV10-3
DNA: TGTGCCATCAGTGAGTCTGCGGGGATGAACTATGGCTACACCTTC
CDR3: CAISESAGMNYGYTF

J: TRBJ2-3
size: NA
D: TRBD2
V: TRBV6-1
DNA: TGTGCCAGCAGCGACCTAGCGGGAGGGGGGGATACGCAGTATTTT
CDR3: CASSDLAGGGDTQYF

J: TRBJ2-5
size: NA
D: TRBD2
V: TRBV18
DNA: TGTGCCAGCTCACCAGTGGCGGGGGGACAACAAGAGACCCAGTACTTC
CDR3: CASSPVAGGQQETQYF

J: TRBJ2-3
size: NA
D: NA
V: TRBV11-2
DNA: TGTGCCAGCAGCCCGGTACGGGTAGCCCGGTCGGATACGCAGTATTTT
CDR3: CASSPVRVARSDTQYF

J: TRBJ2-3
size: NA
D: TRBD2
V: TRBV11-2
DNA: TGTGCCAGCAGCTTACTAGCGGGAGCGGGGACGCGCACAGATACGCAGTATTTT
CDR3: CASSLLAGAGTRTDTQYF

J: TRBJ2-7
size: NA
D: NA
V: TRBV15
DNA: TGTGCCACCAGGTCAGCGGCCTACGAGCAGTACTTC
CDR3: CATRSAAYEQYF

J: TRBJ1-2
size: once
D: TRBD1
V: TRBV19
DNA: TGTGCCAGTAGTATCCCATCCCATCCGGGACAGGGATATGGCTACACCTTC
CDR3: CASSIPSHPGQGYGYTF

J: TRBJ1-2
size: NA
D: TRBD1
V: TRBV5-4
DNA: TGTGCCAGCAGCTTGGAATTGTTATGGACAACAGGGGGTCACGGCTACACCTTC
CDR3: CASSLELLWTTGGHGYTF

J: TRBJ1-2
size: few
D: TRBD1
V: TRBV10-1
DNA: TGCGCCAGCAGTGATGGATTCGACAGGGGTGGCTACACCTTC
CDR3: CASSDGFDRGGYTF

J: TRBJ2-1
size: NA
D: NA
V: TRBV4-2
DNA: TGTGCCAGCAGCCTCCAAATACATCTAGCGATGGATGAGCAGTTCTTC
CDR3: CASSLQIHLAMDEQFF

J: TRBJ2-2
size: NA
D: TRBD2
V: TRBV18
DNA: TGTGCCAGCTCACCACCGGGAGGGCCCCACACCGGGGAGCTGTTTTTT
CDR3: CASSPPGGPHTGELFF

J: TRBJ1-4
size: NA
D: NA
V: TRBV18
DNA: TGTGCCAGCTCACTCACCCGCGGGGCCGGGCCTAATGAAAAACTGTTTTTT
CDR3: CASSLTRGAGPNEKLFF

J: TRBJ2-7
size: NA
D: NA
V: TRBV7-9
DNA: TGTGCCAGCAGCTTAAGTCGCATGGGGGCGGGCGGGGAGCAGTACTTC
CDR3: CASSLSRMGAGGEQYF

J: TRBJ2-2
size: NA
D: TRBD1
V: TRBV10-2
DNA: TGCGCCACCACGGGACAGGGGAACACCGGGGAGCTGTTTTTT
CDR3: CATTGQGNTGELFF

J: TRBJ2-1
size: NA
D: NA
V: TRBV4-2
DNA: TGTGCCAGCAGCCCCGAGACCAGGAACGAGCAGTTCTTC
CDR3: CASSPETRNEQFF

J: TRBJ1-5
size: NA
D: TRBD1
V: TRBV7-9
DNA: TGTGCCAGCAGCATAACAGGGGGCAATCAGCCCCAGCATTTT
CDR3: CASSITGGNQPQHF

J: TRBJ2-5
size: NA
D: TRBD2
V: TRBV29-1
DNA: TGCAGCGTTGTTCCAGCGGGGGCTCAAGAGACCCAGTACTTC
CDR3: CSVVPAGAQETQYF

J: TRBJ2-7
size: NA
D: NA
V: TRBV6-1
DNA: TGTGCCAGCAGACTAAAATCCTACGAGCAGTACTTC
CDR3: CASRLKSYEQYF

J: TRBJ1-5
size: NA
D: NA
V: TRBV27
DNA: TGTGCCAGCAGTTTATGGCAGGGCGACAATCAGCCCCAGCATTTT
CDR3: CASSLWQGDNQPQHF

J: TRBJ2-2
size: NA
D: NA
V: TRBV29-1
DNA: TGCAGCGTTGACAGGCGTGGATCCGGGGAGCTGTTTTTT
CDR3: CSVDRRGSGELFF

J: TRBJ2-7
size: NA
D: TRBD2
V: TRBV30
DNA: TGTGCCTGGAGCGGGCTAGCGGGGATCTACGAGCAGTACTTC
CDR3: CAWSGLAGIYEQYF

J: TRBJ2-3
size: once
D: NA
V: TRBV27
DNA: TGTGCCAGCAGGCTGGGATTCGGACAGAGCACAGATACGCAGTATTTT
CDR3: CASRLGFGQSTDTQYF

J: TRBJ2-1
size: NA
D: NA
V: TRBV4-1
DNA: TGCGCCAGCAGCCAAGATGTTACCTACAATGAGCAGTTCTTC
CDR3: CASSQDVTYNEQFF

J: TRBJ2-1
size: NA
D: TRBD1
V: TRBV15
DNA: TGTGCCACCAGCAGAGAACGCAACAGGGGGTGGAATGAGCAGTTCTTC
CDR3: CATSRERNRGWNEQFF